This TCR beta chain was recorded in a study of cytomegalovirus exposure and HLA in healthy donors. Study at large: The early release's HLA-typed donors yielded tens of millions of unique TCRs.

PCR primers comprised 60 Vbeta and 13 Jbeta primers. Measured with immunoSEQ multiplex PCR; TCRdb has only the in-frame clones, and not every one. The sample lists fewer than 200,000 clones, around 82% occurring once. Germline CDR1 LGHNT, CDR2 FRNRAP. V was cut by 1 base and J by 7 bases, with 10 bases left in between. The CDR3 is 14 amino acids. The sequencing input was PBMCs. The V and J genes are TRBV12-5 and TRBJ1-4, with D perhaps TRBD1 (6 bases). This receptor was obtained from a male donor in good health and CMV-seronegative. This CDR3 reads CASGLDREGEKLFF. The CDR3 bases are TGTGCTAGTGGTTTGGACAGGGAGGGTGAAAAACTGTTTTTT.